The clone carrying this T cell receptor (beta chain) occurred a few times. Its antigen is as yet unknown. 5'-RACE, quantitative and with molecular barcodes, yielded the TCR beta libraries. TCRdb called the 5' RACE reads again in MiXCR, with one record for every CDR3 protein. The sample lists over 700,000 distinct CDR3 sequences, 15% to 20% occurring once. The trim removed 2 bases at V and 4 bases at J, leaving 9 bases unmatched. This CDR3 is built from 16 residues. Germline-derived CDR1 and CDR2 are MNHEY and SVGAGI. The sample belongs to a study of CD8 T cells in ankylosing spondylitis. Regarding the study as a whole: Disease-linked clones proved CD8+ and comparatively uncommon in peripheral blood. The study identified a TCR beta motif of several highly homologous variants that appeared characteristic of ankylosing spondylitis blood.

This TCR came from a male donor with ankylosing spondylitis. V gene TRBV6-5 combines with J gene TRBJ1-2; TRBD1 agrees at 8 bases. The sequenced sample consisted of blood, either unsorted or a sorted T cell fraction (not recorded which). The DNA of the CDR3 is TGTGCCAGCAGTTACGATAATCAGGGGGCGGTCTATGGCTACACCTTC. Its translation: CASSYDNQGAVYGYTF.